The 19 T cell receptor beta chains reported below all come from one sample, sequenced in a study of blood T cell repertoires in COVID-19. Clones were sequenced by immunoSEQ multiplex PCR, and TCRdb holds only the in-frame ones, with some missing. Of fewer than 250,000 clones in the sample, around four fifths were seen once. The sample was peripheral blood. The receptor set was obtained from a man younger than 45 with active or convalescent COVID-19.

The J gene is TRBJ2-7, the V gene TRBV7-9, with a possible D match to TRBD2 (5 bases). Germline V gene data show CDR1 as SEHNR and CDR2 as FQNEAQ (reference sequence). Between the trimmed V and J ends, which lost 3 bases and 0 bases, there was a span of 9 bases. CDR3 length: 14 residues. CDR3 in DNA: TGTGCCAGCAGCTTGGGAGCGAGCTCCTACGAGCAGTACTTC. Residues: CASSLGASSYEQYF.

The chain joins TRBV6-5 to TRBJ2-2; the match to TRBD2 covers 13 bases. V lost 2 bases and J lost 6; bases outside the gene matches: 3. Germline V gene data show CDR1 as MNHEY and CDR2 as SVGAGI. The CDR3 is made up of 16 amino acids. DNA of the CDR3: TGTGCCAGCAGTTACGGCACTAGCGGGAGGGCCGGGGAGCTGTTTTTT. The encoded protein is CASSYGTSGRAGELFF.

J is TRBJ1-5 and V is TRBV15; 9 nucleotides align to TRBD1. The CDR3 spans 13 residues. Germline V gene sequence: CDR1 LNHNV, CDR2 YYDKDF (reference sequence). Trimming took 7 bases from V and 7 from J; bases not matched to a gene: 5. The CDR3 coding sequence is TGTGCCACCACCCTGGACAGGGGCCAGCCCCAGCATTTT. This sequence encodes CATTLDRGQPQHF.

The chain combines TRBV6-5 with TRBJ1-1, with D tentatively TRBD1 (6 bases). Per the germline V gene, CDR1 is MNHEY and CDR2 is SVGAGI. This CDR3 contains 14 residues. V was cut by 6 bases and J by 2 bases, with 13 bases left in between. The CDR3 DNA follows: TGTGCCAGCAGCTTGGGGACAACAAACACTGAAGCTTTCTTT. It yields the protein CASSLGTTNTEAFF.

This clone was recorded only once. The gene calls are TRBV28 and TRBJ1-2, with D possibly matching TRBD1 (5 bases). Germline lookup yields CDR1 MDHEN and CDR2 SYDVKM. The CDR3 has 16 residues. V lost 7 bases to trimming and J lost 0 bases, with 18 bases between them. CDR3 residues: CASTYRQLTSNYGYTF. Here the CDR3 DNA reads TGTGCCAGCACCTATAGACAGCTTACTTCTAACTATGGCTACACCTTC.

The J gene is TRBJ1-5, the V gene TRBV7-2; 8 nucleotides line up with TRBD1. This CDR3 spans 15 amino acids. J gave up 2 bases and V 4 bases, and 4 bases lay outside the gene matches. Germline CDR1 and CDR2: SGHTA and FQGNSA. The CDR3 loop reads CASSSQGAGNQPQHF. The CDR3 DNA reads as TGTGCCAGCAGCTCTCAGGGGGCTGGCAATCAGCCCCAGCATTTT.

CDR3 region: CASSVGQGANTIYF. For the CDR3, the DNA is TGTGCCAGCAGCGTAGGACAGGGTGCAAACACCATATATTTT. The chain combines TRBV9 with TRBJ1-3, with 7 bases lining up with TRBD1. V dropped 0 bases and J dropped 6; count of bases not matched to a gene: 3. The CDR3 contains 14 residues. The V gene's germline CDR1 is SGDLS and CDR2 YYNGEE. The full variable domain, with the rest looked up from reference TRBV9 and TRBJ1-3, is DSGVTQTPKHLITATGQRVTLRCSPRSGDLSVYWYQQSLDQGLQFLIQYYNGEERAKGNILERFSAQQFPDLHSELNLSSLELGDSALYFCASSVGQGANTIYFGEGSWLTVV.

This clone has only a few counts. This chain links TRBV10-2 with TRBJ1-6; 8 nucleotides line up with TRBD1. The CDR3 has 16 residues. Trimming removed 6 bases from V and 5 bases from J; junction bases left unmatched: 9. The germline V gene has CDR1 WSHSY and CDR2 SAAADI. The CDR3 reads CASSRKKGQDNSPLHF. CDR3 bases: TGCGCCAGCAGCAGAAAGAAGGGACAGGATAATTCACCCCTCCACTTT.

The chain uses TRBV7-2 and TRBJ1-2; D is perhaps TRBD1 (6 bases). The ends were cut back, 3 bases at V and 6 bases at J, with 8 bases in the middle. CDR3 length: 12 residues. Germline CDR1 reads SGHTA; CDR2 reads FQGNSA. The CDR3 region has the DNA TGTGCCAGCAGCTTCGGGACAAATGGCTACACCTTC. It translates to CASSFGTNGYTF. Full variable domain (rest looked up from reference TRBV7-2 and TRBJ1-2): GAGVSQSPSNKVTEKGKDVELRCDPISGHTALYWYRQSLGQGLEFLIYFQGNSAPDKSGLPSDRFSAERTGGSVSTLTIQRTQQEDSAVYLCASSFGTNGYTFGSGTRLTVV.

The genes are TRBV7-3 and TRBJ2-2; the match to TRBD2 covers 7 bases. Unmatched junction bases numbered 5, after V lost 0 bases and J lost 4 bases. The CDR3 loop spans 16 amino acids. Germline V gene lookup returns CDR1 SGHTA and CDR2 FQGTGA. Here the CDR3 reads CASSLTDAGVTGELFF. As DNA, the CDR3 is TGTGCCAGCAGCTTAACTGACGCGGGAGTCACCGGGGAGCTGTTTTTT.

The chain employs TRBV21-1 and TRBJ1-4; no check of the table's D call, TRBD1, against the DNA was made. TRBV21-1 is annotated as a pseudogene. This CDR3 contains 23 residues. CDR3: CASSKDHRRGGIYAVPTNEKLFF. The CDR3, as DNA: TGTGCCAGCAGCAAAGACCACAGGCGAGGTGGGATATACGCAGTCCCAACTAATGAAAAACTGTTTTTT.

This chain connects TRBV18 to TRBJ2-5; 7 bases line up with TRBD1. V lost 4 bases and J lost 4; bases outside the gene matches: 6. Germline-derived CDR1 and CDR2 are KGHSH and LQKENI. This CDR3 is 14 amino acids long. CDR3 sequence (DNA): TGTGCCAGCTCACTAAGACAGGGCGGAGAGACCCAGTACTTC. Encoded protein: CASSLRQGGETQYF.

DNA for the CDR3: TGTGCCAGCAGGGGGCGCCGTAACGAGCAGTACTTC. It encodes CASRGRRNEQYF. The chain joins TRBV28 to TRBJ2-7, with D perhaps matching TRBD1 (5 bases). Germline V gene lookup returns CDR1 MDHEN and CDR2 SYDVKM. The CDR3 loop spans 12 amino acids. V was trimmed by 6 bases and J by 5 bases, leaving 11 bases between them.

This sequence joins TRBV4-1 and TRBJ2-3; 12 positions match TRBD2. The germline V gene encodes CDR1 MGHRA and CDR2 YSYEKL. The CDR3 loop spans 20 amino acids. J was trimmed by 5 bases and V by 0 bases; bases with no gene match: 15. For the CDR3, the DNA is TGCGCCAGCAGCCAAGATTCGGGGGTGGCTAGCGGGGGGGCTTTAGATACGCAGTATTTT. Its translation: CASSQDSGVASGGALDTQYF.

The chain has TRBV19 and TRBJ1-1, with 7 positions matching TRBD1. There are 14 residues in the CDR3. The germline V gene encodes CDR1 LNHDA and CDR2 SQIVND (reference sequence). V shed 9 bases, J shed 5 bases, and the junction held 12 bases outside the gene matches. The CDR3 sequence: CASIPLRGRTEAFF. The DNA for the CDR3 is TGTGCCAGCATACCGCTCAGGGGGAGAACTGAAGCTTTCTTT.

The CDR3 DNA follows: TGTGCCAGCACACAACAGGGGTCCCTTATGACTGAAGCTTTCTTT. Its protein product is CASTQQGSLMTEAFF. The rearrangement links TRBV2 to TRBJ1-1; 7 positions agree with TRBD1. Germline V gives CDR1 SNHLY, CDR2 FYNNEI. The CDR3 totals 15 residues. After removal of 7 bases from V and 5 bases from J, the junction contained 13 bases not matched to a gene.

This clone showed up just a few times. The CDR3 DNA is TGTGCCAGCAGCCTTCAAGACAACCCCTCTGGAAACACCATATATTTT. It yields the protein CASSLQDNPSGNTIYF. The chain uses TRBV2 and TRBJ1-3; D is unclear. V was trimmed by 6 bases and J by 0 bases, leaving 15 bases between them. CDR3 length: 16 amino acids. Germline CDR1 and CDR2: SNHLY and FYNNEI.

CDR3 sequence reads: CASSLWDPREYKGEQFF. CDR3 nucleotide sequence: TGTGCCAGCAGTTTATGGGACCCGCGGGAGTATAAGGGCGAGCAGTTCTTC. The J gene is TRBJ2-1, the V gene TRBV28; 7 nucleotides match TRBD2. The CDR3 is 17 residues long. V was clipped by 0 bases and J by 10 bases; unmatched bases: 15. Looked up from germline, CDR1 is MDHEN and CDR2 is SYDVKM.

The V call is TRBV6-2 or TRBV6-3, the J call TRBJ1-2, with a tentative D call TRBD1 (6 bases). Trimming shortened V by 5 bases and J by 2 bases, and 9 bases separated the two germline ends. Germline CDR1 MNHEY, CDR2 SVGEGT. The CDR3 has 13 residues. The CDR3 coding sequence is TGTGCCAGCAGTAATGGACAGAACTATGGCTACACCTTC. The encoded protein is CASSNGQNYGYTF.